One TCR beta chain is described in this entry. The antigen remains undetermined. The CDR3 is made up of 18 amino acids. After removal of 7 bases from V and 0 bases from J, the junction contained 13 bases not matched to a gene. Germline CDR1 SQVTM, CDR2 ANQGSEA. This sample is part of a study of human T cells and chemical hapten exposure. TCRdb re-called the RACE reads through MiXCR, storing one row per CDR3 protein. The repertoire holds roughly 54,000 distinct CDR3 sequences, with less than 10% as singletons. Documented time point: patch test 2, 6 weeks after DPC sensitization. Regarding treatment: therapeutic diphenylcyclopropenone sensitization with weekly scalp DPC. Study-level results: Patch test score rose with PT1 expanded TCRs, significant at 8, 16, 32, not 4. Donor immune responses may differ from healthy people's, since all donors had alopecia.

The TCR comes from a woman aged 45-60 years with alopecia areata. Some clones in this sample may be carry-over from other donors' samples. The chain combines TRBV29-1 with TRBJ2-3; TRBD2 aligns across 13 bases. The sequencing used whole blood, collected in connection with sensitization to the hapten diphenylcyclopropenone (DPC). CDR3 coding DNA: TGCAGCGCCGAAGGACTAGCGGGGGCCCTCGGTAGCACAGATACGCAGTATTTT. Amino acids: CSAEGLAGALGSTDTQYF.